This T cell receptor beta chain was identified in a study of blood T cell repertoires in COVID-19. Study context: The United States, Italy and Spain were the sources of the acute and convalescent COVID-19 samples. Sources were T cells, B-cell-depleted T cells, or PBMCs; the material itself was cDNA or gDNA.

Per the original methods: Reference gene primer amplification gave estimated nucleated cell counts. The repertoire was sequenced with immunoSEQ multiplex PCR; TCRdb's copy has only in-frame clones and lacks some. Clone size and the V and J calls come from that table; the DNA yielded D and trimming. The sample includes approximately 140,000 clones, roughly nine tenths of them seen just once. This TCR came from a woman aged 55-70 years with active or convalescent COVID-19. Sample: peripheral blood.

The chain's CDR3 is CASSYGDRVTEAFF. CDR3 sequence (DNA): TGTGCCAGCAGTTACGGGGACAGGGTCACTGAAGCTTTCTTT. This chain connects TRBV6-2 or TRBV6-3 to TRBJ1-1; 9 bases align to TRBD1. Trimming at V came to 2 bases and at J to 4 bases, leaving 2 bases not matched to a gene. The V gene's germline CDR1 is MNHEY and CDR2 SVGEGT. The CDR3 consists of 14 residues.